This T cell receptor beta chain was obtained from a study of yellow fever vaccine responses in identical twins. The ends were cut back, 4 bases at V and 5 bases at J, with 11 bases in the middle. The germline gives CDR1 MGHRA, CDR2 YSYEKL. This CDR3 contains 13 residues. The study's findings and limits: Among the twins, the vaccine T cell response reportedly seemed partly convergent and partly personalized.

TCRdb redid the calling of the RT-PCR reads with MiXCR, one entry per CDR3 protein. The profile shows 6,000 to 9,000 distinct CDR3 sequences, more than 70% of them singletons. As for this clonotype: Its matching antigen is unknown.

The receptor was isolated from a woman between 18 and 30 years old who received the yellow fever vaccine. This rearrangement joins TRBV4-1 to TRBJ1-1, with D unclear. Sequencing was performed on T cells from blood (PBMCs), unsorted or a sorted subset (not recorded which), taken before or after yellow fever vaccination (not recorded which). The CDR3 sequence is CASSPSGLTEAFF. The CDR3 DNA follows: TGCGCCAGCAGCCCCTCCGGGCTGACTGAAGCTTTCTTT.